Listed here are 25 T cell receptor beta chains from one sample, sequenced in a study of OX40 agonist ivuxolimab in advanced cancers. Only in-frame clones appear in the TCRdb table, and some are missing; sequencing was by immunoSEQ multiplex PCR. This table has under 80,000 clones, roughly 90% appearing once. The specimen was CD4+ or CD8+ T cells sorted from blood, collected in a trial of the OX40 agonist ivuxolimab. These receptors were obtained from an adult with an advanced solid tumor such as melanoma, head and neck, liver or kidney cancer.

The chain joins TRBV7-2 to TRBJ1-3; 7 positions match TRBD1. The V segment lost 3 bases and the J segment 0 bases; nucleotides outside the gene matches: 2. The CDR3 is 15 residues long. Per germline, CDR1 SGHTA and CDR2 FQGNSA. CDR3 sequence: CASSLTGNSGNTIYF. The CDR3 nucleotides are TGTGCCAGCAGCTTGACAGGGAACTCTGGAAACACCATATATTTT.

This chain uses TRBV7-9 with TRBJ1-1; tentatively, D is TRBD1 (5 bases). The CDR3 runs 13 residues. Trimming pared 5 bases from V and 3 bases from J, leaving 10 bases between. Germline values: CDR1 SEHNR, CDR2 FQNEAQ (reference sequence). The CDR3 sequence: CASSLTDYTEAFF. The CDR3 nucleotides read TGTGCCAGCAGCCTGACAGATTACACTGAAGCTTTCTTT.

The chain employs TRBV19 and TRBJ1-3; TRBD1 is a possible D gene (5 bases). The CDR3 has 14 amino acids. From germline, CDR1 is LNHDA and CDR2 SQIVND (reference sequence). V was shortened by 8 bases and J by 0 bases, with 11 bases between the two germline ends. The CDR3 bases are TGTGCCAGTGAGGACACCACCTCTGGAAACACCATATATTTT. It is translated as CASEDTTSGNTIYF.

The chain couples TRBV10-3 to TRBJ2-2; 8 positions agree with TRBD2. Germline V lookup: CDR1 ENHRY, CDR2 SYGVKD. V was pared by 4 bases and J by 4 bases, with 8 bases of the junction left unmatched. The length of the CDR3 is 16 residues. The CDR3 spells CAISVLAGGTTGELFF. In DNA form, the CDR3 reads TGTGCCATCAGTGTCCTGGCGGGAGGAACCACCGGGGAGCTGTTTTTT.

The gene calls are TRBV18 and TRBJ2-7, with TRBD2 identical over 10 bases. The V gene end was trimmed by 6 bases and the J gene end by 9 bases; junction bases not matched to a gene: 8. The CDR3 contains 13 residues. Germline CDR1 reads KGHSH; CDR2 reads LQKENI. The CDR3 DNA is TGTGCCAGCTCGGGGCTAGCGGGAGACGTGCAGTACTTC. Translation: CASSGLAGDVQYF.

V usage is TRBV4-1 and J usage is TRBJ1-1; 7 positions match TRBD1. Per germline, CDR1 MGHRA and CDR2 YSYEKL. The CDR3 loop spans 14 amino acids. Trimming at V came to 4 bases and at J to 4 bases, leaving 6 bases not matched to a gene. CDR3 in DNA: TGCGCCAGCAGCCTCTTCTCAGGGGGCACTGAAGCTTTCTTT. Protein product: CASSLFSGGTEAFF.

The chain employs TRBV14 and TRBJ2-7; a weak D match, TRBD2 (7 bases). V lost 0 bases, J lost 6 bases, and 18 bases lay in between. Germline V gene lookup returns CDR1 SGHDN and CDR2 FVKESK. This CDR3 is built from 16 residues. This CDR3 reads CASSQDRGGFGFEQYF. CDR3 bases: TGTGCCAGCAGCCAAGATCGCGGGGGCTTTGGCTTCGAGCAGTACTTC. Looking up the rest from reference TRBV14 and TRBJ2-7 gives the full variable domain: EAGVTQFPSHSVIEKGQTVTLRCDPISGHDNLYWYRRVMGKEIKFLLHFVKESKQDESGMPNNRFLAERTGGTYSTLKVQPAELEDSGVYFCASSQDRGGFGFEQYFGPGTRLTVT.

The genes are TRBV7-9 and TRBJ1-4; D remains ambiguous. The CDR3 consists of 16 residues. Trimming stripped 5 bases from V and 0 bases from J, with 13 bases between. Germline-derived CDR1 and CDR2 are SEHNR and FQNEAQ (reference sequence). The chain's CDR3 is CASSIIKGATNEKLFF. Here the CDR3 DNA reads TGTGCCAGCAGCATAATTAAGGGTGCAACTAATGAAAAACTGTTTTTT.

The rearrangement uses TRBV5-8 and TRBJ2-1, with TRBD2 matching 7 bases. Germline loops: CDR1 SGHTS, CDR2 YDEGEE. The CDR3 is made up of 15 amino acids. V shed 5 bases and J 4 bases; nucleotides not matched to a gene: 9. The CDR3 sequence: CASRLTSSIYNEQFF. The CDR3 bases are TGTGCCAGCAGATTGACTAGCAGTATTTACAATGAGCAGTTCTTC.

This chain uses TRBV28 with TRBJ2-5, with TRBD1 identical over 9 bases. The CDR3 spans 17 residues. Germline V gene data show CDR1 as MDHEN and CDR2 as SYDVKM. With V trimmed by 3 bases and J by 4 bases, 12 bases remained unmatched. The CDR3 DNA reads TGTGCCAGCAGTTTCGGGACAGGGAGGGAAGCAGGAGAGACCCAGTACTTC. It codes for CASSFGTGREAGETQYF.

A word on this clone: One end of the junction is discordant with germline, which a read error may explain. The rearrangement joins TRBV7-7 to TRBJ2-7, with 9 nucleotides matching TRBD1. The germline CDR1 and CDR2 sequences are SSHAT and FNYEAQ (reference sequence). This CDR3 is 14 amino acids long. The CDR3 DNA reads TGTGCTAGCAGCTTAGCTGGGACAGGGCACGAGCAGTACTTC. The encoded protein is CASSLAGTGHEQYF.

V and J are TRBV11-2 and TRBJ2-3, with D unresolved. The CDR3 loop spans 14 amino acids. The germline V gene encodes CDR1 SGHAT and CDR2 FQNNGV. The V gene lost 7 bases and the J gene lost 1 base, with 12 bases spanning the gap. The CDR3 DNA sequence: TGTGCCAGCACCGCCGAGGCGCGCACAGATACGCAGTATTTT. Translation gives CASTAEARTDTQYF.

The chain uses TRBV18 and TRBJ2-7; maybe TRBD1 (5 bases). CDR3 length: 14 amino acids. Germline assignment: CDR1 KGHSH and CDR2 LQKENI. V lost 2 bases and J 5 bases, leaving 13 bases between the germline ends. The CDR3 region is CASSPVRVLNEQYF. The CDR3 nucleotides read TGTGCCAGCTCACCAGTCAGGGTTTTGAACGAGCAGTACTTC.

The chain has TRBV30 and TRBJ1-1; the D gene is possibly TRBD1 (5 bases). The germline gives CDR1 GTSNPN, CDR2 SVGIG (reference sequence). V lost 6 bases and J lost 7, with 12 bases in between. The CDR3 sequence is 11 residues long. CDR3 amino acids: CACWGFYEAFF. The CDR3 nucleotides read TGTGCCTGTTGGGGGTTTTATGAAGCTTTCTTT.

The genes are TRBV7-9 and TRBJ1-2, with 7 bases identical to TRBD1. The CDR3 sequence is 16 residues long. V lost 2 bases to trimming and J lost 3 bases; unmatched junction nucleotides: 9. Looked up from germline, CDR1 is SEHNR and CDR2 is FQNEAQ (reference sequence). The chain's CDR3 is CASSLPALDRDYGYTF. The CDR3 DNA reads as TGTGCCAGCAGCTTACCCGCTCTTGACAGGGACTATGGCTACACCTTC.

DNA for the CDR3: TGTGCCAGCTCACCATTACAGGACGCCGCGACCTACGAGCAGTACTTC. This codes for CASSPLQDAATYEQYF. The chain links TRBV18 to TRBJ2-7; a possible D gene is TRBD1 (5 bases). This CDR3 is built from 16 residues. V lost 2 bases to trimming and J lost 2 bases, with 16 bases between them. Germline CDR1 is KGHSH and CDR2 is LQKENI.

The chain links TRBV7-9 to TRBJ1-5; D ambiguous. The CDR3 covers 15 residues. The germline V gene encodes CDR1 SEHNR and CDR2 FQNEAQ (reference sequence). Trimming pared 5 bases from V and 0 bases from J, leaving 11 bases between. CDR3 residues: CASSQGPISNQPQHF. CDR3 sequence (DNA): TGTGCCAGCAGCCAAGGGCCCATTAGCAATCAGCCCCAGCATTTT.

The chain carries TRBV5-1 and TRBJ2-2, with no clear D. The germline CDR1 and CDR2 sequences are SGHRS and YFSETQ. The CDR3 runs to 15 residues. Trimming removed 4 bases at V and 3 bases at J, with 13 bases between. The DNA of the CDR3 is TGCGCCAGCAGCCCGCGCCCGACCGACACCGGGGAGCTGTTTTTT. This codes for CASSPRPTDTGELFF.

The chain is built from TRBV28 and TRBJ1-1, with 7 bases identical to TRBD1. Trimming removed 5 bases from V and 10 bases from J; junction bases left unmatched: 16. The CDR3 consists of 15 residues. Germline CDR1 and CDR2: MDHEN and SYDVKM. CDR3 sequence: CASSPPTGADFVAFF. The CDR3 nucleotides read TGTGCCAGCAGTCCCCCTACAGGGGCCGACTTCGTAGCTTTCTTT.

The rearrangement links TRBV5-1 to TRBJ1-1; tentative D call: TRBD1 (6 bases). Per germline, CDR1 SGHRS and CDR2 YFSETQ. The V end lost 0 bases, the J end lost 1 base, and 13 bases lay between the germline ends. There are 16 residues in the CDR3. This CDR3 reads CASSLEDRLSNTEAFF. The CDR3 DNA reads TGCGCCAGCAGCTTGGAGGACAGACTTTCGAACACTGAAGCTTTCTTT.

The chain is built from TRBV6-1 and TRBJ1-4; 9 positions agree with TRBD1. Trimming at V came to 1 base and at J to 8 bases, leaving 5 bases not matched to a gene. Germline CDR1 is MNHNS and CDR2 is SASEGT. The CDR3 loop spans 15 amino acids. The CDR3 loop is CASSEEGQGGEKLFF. In nucleotides, the CDR3 is TGTGCCAGCAGTGAAGAGGGACAGGGTGGGGAAAAACTGTTTTTT.

The J gene is TRBJ1-1, the V gene TRBV28; perhaps TRBD1 as D (5 bases). CDR1 is MDHEN and CDR2 is SYDVKM in the germline V gene. Trimming shortened V by 6 bases and J by 3 bases, and 11 bases separated the two germline ends. The length of the CDR3 is 13 residues. CDR3 amino acids: CASSPGTDTEAFF. CDR3 nucleotides: TGTGCCAGCAGCCCAGGGACTGACACTGAAGCTTTCTTT.

The V gene is TRBV7-2, the J gene TRBJ2-7; D not resolved. The CDR3 runs to 13 residues. With 7 bases removed from V and 2 bases from J, the gap between germline ends came to 12 bases. From germline, CDR1 is SGHTA and CDR2 FQGNSA. The CDR3 is CASTRANTYEQYF. In DNA form, the CDR3 reads TGTGCCAGCACCCGGGCGAACACCTACGAGCAGTACTTC.

This clone has only one observation. V is TRBV7-3 and J is TRBJ1-2, with D possibly matching TRBD1 (6 bases). Germline V gene sequence: CDR1 SGHTA, CDR2 FQGTGA. V was cut by 4 bases and J by 0 bases, with 15 bases left in between. The length of the CDR3 is 16 residues. The CDR3 loop is CASSSAGQRANYGYTF. The CDR3 nucleotides read TGTGCCAGCAGCTCCGCCGGACAGAGAGCTAACTATGGCTACACCTTC. The whole variable domain, remainder taken from reference TRBV7-3 and TRBJ1-2, is GAGVSQTPSNKVTEKGKYVELRCDPISGHTALYWYRQSLGQGPEFLIYFQGTGAADDSGLPNDRFFAVRPEGSVSTLKIQRTERGDSAVYLCASSSAGQRANYGYTFGSGTRLTVV.

The gene calls are TRBV11-2 and TRBJ1-2; D unclear. Germline V gives CDR1 SGHAT, CDR2 FQNNGV. The CDR3 length is 12 residues. Trimming shortened V by 1 base and J by 14 bases, and 14 bases separated the two germline ends. The CDR3 is CASSLGIQLGTF. CDR3 DNA sequence: TGTGCCAGCAGCTTAGGAATACAGTTAGGGACCTTC. The full variable domain, rest sourced from reference TRBV11-2 and TRBJ1-2, is EAGVAQSPRYKIIEKRQSVAFWCNPISGHATLYWYQQILGQGPKLLIQFQNNGVVDDSQLPKDRFSAERLKGVDSTLKIQPAKLEDSAVYLCASSLGIQLGTFGSGTRLTVV.